This is a list of T cell receptor beta chains from one sample in a study of cytomegalovirus exposure and HLA in healthy donors. Using immunoSEQ multiplex PCR, the repertoire was profiled, and TCRdb retains in-frame clones only, with some absent. The table includes 110,000 or so clones, around four fifths detected once. Sequenced material: PBMCs. Receptors originate from a man aged 30-40 years in good health and CMV-seronegative. Each CDR3 is given with its conserved first and last residue. The D gene is left open where the match is weak.

TRBV5-1	TRBJ2-7	.	CASSPVGSYEQYF
TRBV11-3	TRBJ2-7	TRBD1	CASSLTGGHEQYF
TRBV5-4	TRBJ2-7	.	CASSSRRQSYEQYF
TRBV6-5	TRBJ1-2	.	CASSPTYRWGYTF
TRBV9	TRBJ2-3	.	CASSVRTDTQYF
TRBV5-4	TRBJ2-1	TRBD2	CASSLASGGAVYNEQFF
TRBV4-1	TRBJ1-2	.	CASSQDSGLDGYTF
TRBV28	TRBJ2-7	.	CASQDGSSYEQYF
TRBV9	TRBJ1-3	TRBD1	CASSATGVSGNTIYF
TRBV5-6	TRBJ1-5	TRBD1	CASSFFGTGNQPQHF
TRBV6-5	TRBJ2-7	TRBD1	CASSHSPDRGNEQYF
TRBV4-3	TRBJ2-6	.	CASSQEWRGAGANVLTF
TRBV23-1	TRBJ2-7	.	CASSQSLQGDEQYF
TRBV20-1	TRBJ1-1	.	CSASFNTEAFF
TRBV6-5	.	TRBD1	CASSVGQVYEQYF
TRBV28	TRBJ1-1	TRBD1	CASSRTGSEAFF
TRBV13	TRBJ1-1	.	CASSRDMNTEAFF
TRBV9	TRBJ2-7	TRBD2	CASSVDASGAYEQYF
TRBV19	TRBJ2-1	TRBD1	CASSIEATGRDEQFF
TRBV28	TRBJ2-1	TRBD1	CASSLQGTGGDEQFF
TRBV5-6	TRBJ2-7	TRBD1	CASSYRDRGFEQYF
TRBV30	TRBJ1-6	.	CAWTLPGFSPLHF
TRBV28	TRBJ1-5	TRBD1	CASSSSGGNQPQHF
TRBV25-1	TRBJ2-7	.	CASRGNGGMFYEQYF
TRBV27	TRBJ1-1	TRBD1	CASSLGTGTEAFF
TRBV2	TRBJ1-4	.	CASRTEVKKLFF
TRBV5-4	TRBJ2-7	.	CASSLGTKTTYEQYF
TRBV18	TRBJ2-5	.	CASSPRQSRETQYF
TRBV20-1	TRBJ2-7	TRBD2	CSGGLDYEQYF